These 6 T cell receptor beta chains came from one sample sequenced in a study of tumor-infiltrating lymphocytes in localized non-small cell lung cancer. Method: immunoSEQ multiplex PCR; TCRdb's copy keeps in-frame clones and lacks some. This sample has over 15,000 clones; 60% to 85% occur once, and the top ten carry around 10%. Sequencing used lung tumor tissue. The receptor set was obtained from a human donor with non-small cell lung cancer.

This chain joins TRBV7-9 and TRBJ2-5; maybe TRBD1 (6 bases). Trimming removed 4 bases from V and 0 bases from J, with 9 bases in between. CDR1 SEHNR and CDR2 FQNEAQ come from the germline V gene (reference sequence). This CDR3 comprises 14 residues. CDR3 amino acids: CASSSTGYQETQYF. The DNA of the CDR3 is TGTGCCAGCAGCTCAACAGGGTACCAAGAGACCCAGTACTTC.

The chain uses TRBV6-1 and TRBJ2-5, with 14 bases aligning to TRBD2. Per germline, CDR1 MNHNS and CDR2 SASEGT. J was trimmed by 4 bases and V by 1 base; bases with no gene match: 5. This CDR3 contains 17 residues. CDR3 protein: CASSEGGLAGARETQYF. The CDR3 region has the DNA TGTGCCAGCAGTGAAGGGGGACTAGCGGGGGCTAGAGAGACCCAGTACTTC.

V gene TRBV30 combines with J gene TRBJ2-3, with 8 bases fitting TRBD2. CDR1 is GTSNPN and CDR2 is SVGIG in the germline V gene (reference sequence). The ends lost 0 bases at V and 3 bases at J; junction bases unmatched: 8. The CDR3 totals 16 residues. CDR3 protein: CAWSVLGRAGTDTQYF. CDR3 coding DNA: TGTGCCTGGAGTGTACTCGGGAGGGCCGGTACAGATACGCAGTATTTT.

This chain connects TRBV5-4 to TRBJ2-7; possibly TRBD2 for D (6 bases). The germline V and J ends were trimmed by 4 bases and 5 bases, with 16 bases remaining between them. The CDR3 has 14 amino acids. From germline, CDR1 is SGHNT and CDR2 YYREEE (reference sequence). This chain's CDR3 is CASSTASATHEQYF. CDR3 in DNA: TGTGCCAGCAGCACCGCTAGCGCTACTCACGAGCAGTACTTC. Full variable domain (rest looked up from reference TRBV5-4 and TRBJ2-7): ETGVTQSPTHLIKTRGQQVTLRCSSQSGHNTVSWYQQALGQGPQFIFQYYREEENGRGNFPPRFSGLQFPNYSSELNVNALELDDSALYLCASSTASATHEQYFGPGTRLTVT.

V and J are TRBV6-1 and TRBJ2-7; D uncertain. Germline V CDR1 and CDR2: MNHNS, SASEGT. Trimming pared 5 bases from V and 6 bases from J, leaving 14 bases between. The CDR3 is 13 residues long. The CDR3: CASSRRSPPEQYF. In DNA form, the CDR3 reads TGTGCCAGCAGTCGAAGAAGTCCTCCCGAGCAGTACTTC.

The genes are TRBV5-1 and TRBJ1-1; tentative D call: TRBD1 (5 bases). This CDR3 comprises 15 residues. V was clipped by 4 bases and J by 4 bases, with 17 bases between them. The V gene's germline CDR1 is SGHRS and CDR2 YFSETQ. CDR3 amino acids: CASSDLGLGGTEAFF. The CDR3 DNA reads TGCGCCAGCAGCGACCTGGGACTCGGGGGCACTGAAGCTTTCTTT.